This T cell receptor beta chain was observed in a study of control samples from healthy donors and cancer patients. V was cut by 7 bases and J by 5 bases, with 19 bases left in between. The V gene's germline CDR1 is SGHRS and CDR2 YFSETQ. This CDR3 has 14 residues. The assay was immunoSEQ multiplex PCR, and TCRdb's table has in-frame clones only and misses some. This table has about 160,000 clones, 94% appearing once. The chain links TRBV5-1 to TRBJ2-7; D possibly corresponds to TRBD1 (6 bases). The sequence came from a man between 60 and 75 years old with colorectal cancer. The sample taken for sequencing was PBMCs. CDR3 in amino acids: CASSTGTIMNEQYF. CDR3 nucleotide sequence: TGCGCCAGCTCTACCGGGACAATAATGAACGAGCAGTACTTC.